Below, 17 T cell receptor beta chains from the same sample are listed, as sequenced in a study of T cell repertoires in cytomegalovirus infection. Via MiXCR, TCRdb re-called the reads, giving one row per CDR3 protein. This sample yields about 180,000 distinct CDR3 sequences, of which about 18% are seen a single time; approximately 25% belongs to the top ten. Material: CD8+ T cells from PBMCs. The receptors stem from a human donor in good health (CMV status not recorded). Some clones in this sample may be carry-over from other donors' samples.

This CDR3 reads CASSLGRLSSYNSPLHF. CDR3 DNA sequence: TGTGCCAGCAGCTTAGGGCGGCTGAGCTCCTATAATTCACCCCTCCACTTT. This sequence joins TRBV7-8 and TRBJ1-6; no reliable D call. Germline values: CDR1 SGHVS, CDR2 FQNEAQ. Trimming removed 1 base at V and 0 bases at J, with 10 bases between. The CDR3 loop spans 17 amino acids. The full variable domain, rest sourced from reference TRBV7-8 and TRBJ1-6, is GAGVSQSPRYKVAKRGQDVALRCDPISGHVSLFWYQQALGQGPEFLTYFQNEAQLDKSGLPSDRFFAERPEGSVSTLKIQRTQQEDSAVYLCASSLGRLSSYNSPLHFGNGTRLTVT.

In its sample, this clonotype was seen a few times. The J gene is TRBJ2-1, the V gene TRBV28; 7 nucleotides align to TRBD1. CDR1 MDHEN and CDR2 SYDVKM come from the germline V gene. With 10 bases clipped from V and 2 bases from J, the junction kept 8 bases outside the gene matches. The CDR3 runs to 14 residues. CDR3 sequence: CATSPGGTYNEQFF. The CDR3 nucleotides read TGTGCCACCTCCCCAGGGGGAACCTACAATGAGCAGTTCTTC.

This chain joins TRBV6-2 or TRBV6-3 and TRBJ1-5; D ambiguous. The CDR3 loop spans 14 amino acids. V was trimmed by 8 bases and J by 7 bases, leaving 18 bases between them. Per the germline V gene, CDR1 is MNHEY and CDR2 is SVGEGT. This CDR3 reads CASCREGNRQPQHF. In DNA, the CDR3 is TGTGCCAGCTGTCGTGAGGGCAATCGGCAGCCCCAGCATTTT.

This clonotype was observed a few times. The chain links TRBV6-2 or TRBV6-3 to TRBJ1-1, with D maybe TRBD1 (5 bases). V lost 6 bases, J lost 5 bases, and 25 bases lay in between. The length of the CDR3 is 17 residues. Germline lookup yields CDR1 MNHEY and CDR2 SVGEGT. The CDR3 region has the DNA TGTGCCAGCAGCCCCTCCCGGGGGGATAGACGGAAGACTGAAGCTTTCTTT. Translated, it gives CASSPSRGDRRKTEAFF.

The V and J genes are TRBV6-5 and TRBJ2-7; D gene uncertain. The V gene's germline CDR1 is MNHEY and CDR2 SVGAGI. The CDR3 is made up of 14 amino acids. V lost 0 bases to trimming and J lost 2 bases, with 8 bases between them. CDR3 residues: CASSYSAAAYEQYF. The CDR3 DNA follows: TGTGCCAGCAGTTACTCTGCGGCTGCCTACGAGCAGTACTTC.

This chain links TRBV19 with TRBJ2-1; D uncertain. Germline-derived CDR1 and CDR2 are LNHDA and SQIVND (reference sequence). The CDR3 is 17 amino acids. Trimming removed 1 base at V and 0 bases at J, with 13 bases between. The CDR3 nucleotides read TGTGCCAGTAGTATAGTAAGGTCAGGCCTCTCCTACAATGAGCAGTTCTTC. Encoded protein: CASSIVRSGLSYNEQFF.

The chain employs TRBV7-2 and TRBJ2-1; 9 positions agree with TRBD2. V shed 5 bases, J shed 8 bases, and the junction held 10 bases outside the gene matches. Germline V gene data show CDR1 as SGHTA and CDR2 as FQGNSA. There are 15 residues in the CDR3. The CDR3 is CASSLHRGGADEQFF. Written as DNA, the CDR3 is TGTGCCAGCAGCCTCCACCGCGGGGGGGCTGATGAGCAGTTCTTC. The full variable domain, rest sourced from reference TRBV7-2 and TRBJ2-1, is GAGVSQSPSNKVTEKGKDVELRCDPISGHTALYWYRQSLGQGLEFLIYFQGNSAPDKSGLPSDRFSAERTGGSVSTLTIQRTQQEDSAVYLCASSLHRGGADEQFFGPGTRLTVL.

This clonotype has just a few counts. This sequence joins TRBV7-2 and TRBJ1-2; 9 bases fit TRBD1. The length of the CDR3 is 15 residues. Germline CDR1 SGHTA, CDR2 FQGNSA. With 2 bases clipped from V and 6 bases from J, the junction kept 7 bases outside the gene matches. The CDR3 sequence: CASSLMSGQGHGYTF. CDR3 DNA sequence: TGTGCCAGCAGCTTAATGTCGGGACAGGGCCATGGCTACACCTTC.

The V and J genes are TRBV12-3 or TRBV12-4 and TRBJ2-6, with D possibly matching TRBD1 (6 bases). With 7 bases removed from V and 4 bases from J, the gap between germline ends came to 14 bases. This CDR3 is 15 amino acids long. The DNA for the CDR3 is TGTGCCAGCACCGGCGAGGGGACAGGGGCCAACGTCCTGACTTTC. It codes for CASTGEGTGANVLTF.

V gene TRBV6-5 combines with J gene TRBJ2-1, with 10 bases matching TRBD2. Germline-derived CDR1 and CDR2 are MNHEY and SVGAGI. CDR3 length equals 15 residues. V was pared by 3 bases and J by 6 bases, with 5 bases of the junction left unmatched. CDR3 in DNA: TGTGCCAGCAGTTATACTAGCGGGGTCCGCAATGAGCAGTTCTTC. It yields the protein CASSYTSGVRNEQFF.

The chain carries TRBV6-2 or TRBV6-3 and TRBJ2-5; D might be TRBD2 (6 bases). With 6 bases removed from V and 5 bases from J, the gap between germline ends came to 19 bases. The germline CDR1 and CDR2 sequences are MNHEY and SVGEGT. The CDR3 has 15 residues. In DNA, the CDR3 is TGTGCCAGCAGCAACGAGGGACTTGCCCAGGAGACCCAGTACTTC. This encodes CASSNEGLAQETQYF.

This sequence joins TRBV5-4 and TRBJ2-7, with D unresolved. CDR1 and CDR2 (germline): SGHNT, YYREEE (reference sequence). The V gene lost 4 bases and the J gene lost 5 bases, with 13 bases spanning the gap. CDR3 length: 13 residues. Written as DNA, the CDR3 is TGTGCCAGCAGCCTAAAACTCGGCGACGAGCAGTACTTC. Translated, it gives CASSLKLGDEQYF.

This rearrangement joins TRBV7-2 to TRBJ2-5, with D possibly being TRBD1 or TRBD2 (5 bases each). This CDR3 region has 13 residues. V was cut by 4 bases and J by 4 bases, with 10 bases left in between. Germline V CDR1 and CDR2: SGHTA, FQGNSA. DNA of the CDR3: TGTGCCAGCAGCTATGGGGGAGCAGAGACCCAGTACTTC. It specifies CASSYGGAETQYF.

The DNA for the CDR3 is TGTGCCAGTAGTATAGTGGGGGATACGAGCAATCAGCCCCAGCATTTT. Amino acids: CASSIVGDTSNQPQHF. This rearrangement joins TRBV19 to TRBJ1-5; possible D gene TRBD1, 5 bases. Germline V lookup: CDR1 LNHDA, CDR2 SQIVND (reference sequence). V was shortened by 1 base and J by 1 base, with 11 bases between the two germline ends. The CDR3 totals 16 residues.

Details on this clonotype: This could be a read error, since a much larger clone is one nucleotide away. The rearrangement links TRBV6-2 or TRBV6-3 to TRBJ1-1; a possible D gene is TRBD1 (5 bases). The CDR3 sequence is 15 residues long. CDR1 MNHEY and CDR2 SVGEGT come from the germline V gene. CDR3 in DNA: TGTGCCCGCAGTAGGGACCGATTCTTAAACACTGAAGCTTTCTTT. As protein: CARSRDRFLNTEAFF.

This clonotype was observed a handful of times. CDR3 nucleotide sequence: TGTGCCAGCAGCCTATATTCGGCGACAGCAACTAATGAAAAACTGTTTTTT. Protein: CASSLYSATATNEKLFF. The chain carries TRBV7-9 and TRBJ1-4; the D gene is possibly TRBD1 (5 bases). Trimming took off 5 bases at V and 0 bases at J, with 16 bases between the two ends. This CDR3 contains 17 residues. The germline V gene encodes CDR1 SEHNR and CDR2 FQNEAQ (reference sequence).

There are a few counts of this clonotype. J is TRBJ2-5 and V is TRBV7-9, with D uncertain. Trimming took off 1 base at V and 5 bases at J, with 5 bases between the two ends. The CDR3 length is 12 residues. The germline V gene encodes CDR1 SEHNR and CDR2 FQNEAQ (reference sequence). The CDR3 DNA sequence: TGTGCCAGCAGCTTAGAATCGGAGACCCAGTACTTC. It is translated as CASSLESETQYF.